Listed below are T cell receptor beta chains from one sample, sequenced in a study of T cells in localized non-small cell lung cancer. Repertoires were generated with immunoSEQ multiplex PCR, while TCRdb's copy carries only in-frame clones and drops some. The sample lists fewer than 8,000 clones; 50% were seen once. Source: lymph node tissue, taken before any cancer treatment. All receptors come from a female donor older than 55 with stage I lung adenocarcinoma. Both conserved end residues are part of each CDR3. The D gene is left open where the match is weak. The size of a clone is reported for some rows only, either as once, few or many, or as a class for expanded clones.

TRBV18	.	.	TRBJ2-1	TGTGCCAGCTCACCTCCCGGGACCCCCGGGAATGAGCAGTTCTTC	CASSPPGTPGNEQFF
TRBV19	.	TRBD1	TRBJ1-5	TGTGCCAGTAGTGTGACAGGGGGCTCGGGTCAGCCCCAGCATTTT	CASSVTGGSGQPQHF
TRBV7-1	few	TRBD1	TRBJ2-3	TGTGCCAGCAGCAAGGACAGGGGGAGAGATACGCAGTATTTT	CASSKDRGRDTQYF
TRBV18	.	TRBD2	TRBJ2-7	TGTGCCAGCTCACCCACTAGCGGGGGGGGTCACGAGCAGTACTTC	CASSPTSGGGHEQYF
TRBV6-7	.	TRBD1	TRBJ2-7	TGTGCCAGCAGACGCACAGGGGACTCCTACGAGCAGTACTTC	CASRRTGDSYEQYF
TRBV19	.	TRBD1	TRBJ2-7	TGTGCCAGTAGTTCCTGGCCGGGACAGGAATACGAGCAGTACTTC	CASSSWPGQEYEQYF
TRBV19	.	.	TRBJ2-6	TGTGCCAGTAGGACGACAGGCCCGTACTCTGGGGCCAACGTCCTGACTTTC	CASRTTGPYSGANVLTF
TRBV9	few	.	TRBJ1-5	TGTGCCAGCAGTTTATCGTGGGGGGCCGGTCAGCCCCAGCATTTT	CASSLSWGAGQPQHF
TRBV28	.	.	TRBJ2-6	TGTGCCAGCAGGGTTCCTGGGGCCAACGTCCTAACTTTC	CASRVPGANVLTF
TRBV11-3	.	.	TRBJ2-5	TGTGCCAGCAGCTTGGGCTTAACAGGGACAGAGACCCAGTACTTC	CASSLGLTGTETQYF
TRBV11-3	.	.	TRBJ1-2	TGTGCCAGCAGCCGGCAGTCAAGGACAGCTCCTTATGGCTATACCTTC	CASSRQSRTAPYGYTF
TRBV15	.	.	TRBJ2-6	TGTGCCACCAGCAGAGAGCTTGTGGACTCTGGGGCCAACGTCCTGACTTTC	CATSRELVDSGANVLTF
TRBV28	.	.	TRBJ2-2	TGTGCCAGCAGTCAGGAAAGTCCAGGGACGAACACCGGGGAGCTGTTTTTT	CASSQESPGTNTGELFF
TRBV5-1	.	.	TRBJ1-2	TGCGCCAGCAGCATCGGGACCAGTACCGATTTTGGGAGCTACACCTTC	CASSIGTSTDFGSYTF
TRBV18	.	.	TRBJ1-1	TGTGCCAGCTCACGCGCGTACACTGAAGCTTTCTTT	CASSRAYTEAFF
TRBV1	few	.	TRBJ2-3	TGCGCCAGCAGCCAAGTTCTCTCGCAAGGGGACACAGATACGCAGTATTTT	CASSQVLSQGDTDTQYF